The clone carrying this TCR beta chain was seen at least ten times. Its antigen is not known. Samples came from axillary lymph nodes draining the breast cancer. This sample is part of a study of breast tumors, draining lymph nodes, adjacent tissues. Study conclusions and caveats: Luminal-like breast cancer showed significantly higher tumor–nontumor repertoire similarity than basal-like. That most tumor T cells come from lymph nodes remained unproven. Most tumor T cells seemingly derive from lymph node, then expand in tumor. Compared with lymph nodes, tumors were less diverse; compared with nontumor tissue, more.

Trimming removed 0 bases at V and 6 bases at J, with 19 bases between. CDR1 DFQATT and CDR2 SNEGSKA come from the germline V gene (reference sequence). The CDR3 totals 16 residues. In TCRdb, the multiplex PCR reads were re-called with MiXCR into one record per CDR3 protein. The top ten clones hold around 2.6% of a sample with some 140,000 distinct CDR3 sequences, 20% to 25% of them seen once. The source of this sequence is a female donor with breast cancer. Some clones in this sample may be carry-over from other donors' samples. Source material: axillary lymph node tissue. The V call is TRBV20-1, the J call TRBJ2-3; D not resolved. The DNA of the CDR3 is TGCAGTGCTAGAGACCTCGGGCAGGCCGGATGGGATACGCAGTATTTT. Its protein product is CSARDLGQAGWDTQYF.